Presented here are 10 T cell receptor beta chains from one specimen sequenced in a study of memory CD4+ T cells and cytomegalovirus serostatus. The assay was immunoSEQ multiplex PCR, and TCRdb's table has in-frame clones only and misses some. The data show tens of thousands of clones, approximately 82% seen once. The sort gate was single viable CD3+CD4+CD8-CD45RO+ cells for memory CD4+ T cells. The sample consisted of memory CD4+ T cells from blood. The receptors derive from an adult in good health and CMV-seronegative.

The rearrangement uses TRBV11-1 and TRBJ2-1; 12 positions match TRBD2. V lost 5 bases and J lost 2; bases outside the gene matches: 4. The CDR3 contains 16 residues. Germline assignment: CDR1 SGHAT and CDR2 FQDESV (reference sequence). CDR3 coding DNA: TGTGCCAGCAGCGACCTAGCGGGGGGGCCCTACAATGAGCAGTTCTTC. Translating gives CASSDLAGGPYNEQFF.

CDR3 amino acids: CSVEGASGANEQFF. The DNA of the CDR3 is TGCAGCGTTGAGGGGGCTAGCGGGGCCAATGAGCAGTTCTTC. The J gene is TRBJ2-1, the V gene TRBV29-1, with 9 bases identical to TRBD2. V lost 3 bases and J lost 6; bases outside the gene matches: 6. The germline V gene encodes CDR1 SQVTM and CDR2 ANQGSEA. The length of the CDR3 is 14 residues.

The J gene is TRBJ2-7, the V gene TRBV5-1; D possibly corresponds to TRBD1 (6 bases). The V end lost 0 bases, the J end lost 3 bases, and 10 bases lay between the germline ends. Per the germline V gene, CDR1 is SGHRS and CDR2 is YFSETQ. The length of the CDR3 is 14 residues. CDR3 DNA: TGCGCCAGCAGCTTGGGACAGGTTAGCTACGAGCAGTACTTC. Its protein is CASSLGQVSYEQYF.

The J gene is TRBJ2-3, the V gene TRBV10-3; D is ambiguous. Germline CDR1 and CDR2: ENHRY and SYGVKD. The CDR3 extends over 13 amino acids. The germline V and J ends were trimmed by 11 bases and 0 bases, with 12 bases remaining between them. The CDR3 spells CAAARPSTDTQYF. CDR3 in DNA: TGTGCCGCCGCCCGCCCAAGCACAGATACGCAGTATTTT.

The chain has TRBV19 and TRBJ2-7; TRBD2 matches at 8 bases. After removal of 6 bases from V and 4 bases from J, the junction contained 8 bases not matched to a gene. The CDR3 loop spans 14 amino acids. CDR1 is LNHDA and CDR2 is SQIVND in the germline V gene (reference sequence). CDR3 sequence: CASSYSSGLYEQYF. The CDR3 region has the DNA TGTGCCAGTAGCTACTCTAGCGGGTTGTACGAGCAGTACTTC. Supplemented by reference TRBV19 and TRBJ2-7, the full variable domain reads DGGITQSPKYLFRKEGQNVTLSCEQNLNHDAMYWYRQDPGQGLRLIYYSQIVNDFQKGDIAEGYSVSREKKESFPLTVTSAQKNPTAFYLCASSYSSGLYEQYFGPGTRLTVT.

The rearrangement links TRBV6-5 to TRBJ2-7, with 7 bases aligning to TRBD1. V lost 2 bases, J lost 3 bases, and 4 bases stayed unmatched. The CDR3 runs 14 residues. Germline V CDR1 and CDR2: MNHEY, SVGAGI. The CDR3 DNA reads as TGTGCCAGCAGTTACGGGACAGCAGTCTACGAGCAGTACTTC. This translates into CASSYGTAVYEQYF.

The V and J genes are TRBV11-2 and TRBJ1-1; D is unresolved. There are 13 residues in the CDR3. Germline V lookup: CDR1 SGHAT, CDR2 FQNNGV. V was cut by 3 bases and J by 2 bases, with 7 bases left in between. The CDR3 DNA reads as TGTGCCAGCAGCTTGGCGGGAAACACTGAAGCTTTCTTT. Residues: CASSLAGNTEAFF.

CDR3 nucleotide sequence: TGTGCCAGCAGCTTCTCAACAGGGGGCCTCTATGGCTACACCTTC. This codes for CASSFSTGGLYGYTF. The chain joins TRBV7-2 to TRBJ1-2, with 9 bases fitting TRBD1. V was clipped by 3 bases and J by 4 bases; unmatched bases: 6. Germline V gene data show CDR1 as SGHTA and CDR2 as FQGNSA. The CDR3 totals 15 residues.

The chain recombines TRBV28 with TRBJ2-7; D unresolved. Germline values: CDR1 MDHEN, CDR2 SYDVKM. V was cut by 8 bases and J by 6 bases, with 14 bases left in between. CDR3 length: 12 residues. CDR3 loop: CASEPLKFEQYF. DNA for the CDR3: TGTGCCAGCGAACCCCTTAAGTTCGAGCAGTACTTC.

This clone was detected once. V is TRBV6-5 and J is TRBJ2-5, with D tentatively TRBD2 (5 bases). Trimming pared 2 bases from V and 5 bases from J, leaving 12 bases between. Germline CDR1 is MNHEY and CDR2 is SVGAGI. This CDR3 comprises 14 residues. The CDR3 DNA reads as TGTGCCAGCAGTTACAGGTCCCAGCGGGAGACCCAGTACTTC. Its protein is CASSYRSQRETQYF.